Sequencing of this T cell receptor beta chain was carried out in a study of T cells in Graves' hyperthyroidism and ophthalmopathy. General observations from the study: Ophthalmopathy could be told apart from stable hyperthyroidism with a 13 V-J model. In validation, the model predicted ophthalmopathy. These predictions came a median roughly 7.1 months before onset. In blood, most of the thyroid clonotypes expanded above 0.001 were also present.

This clonotype was recorded at least ten times. Its antigen is unidentified. Based on clinical symptoms, serum thyroxine and TRAb, thyroid ultrasound and orbital computed tomography, diagnoses were reached. The CDR3 extends over 14 amino acids. V lost 0 bases to trimming and J lost 9 bases, with 12 bases between them. Germline V gives CDR1 SNHLY, CDR2 FYNNEI. Amplified TCR beta CDR3 regions came from RNA transcripts. During a first-round RT-PCR of the TCR CDR3, the HTBI primer set was used. Using its own MiXCR run on the multiplex PCR reads, TCRdb lists one record per CDR3 protein. Of 500,000 to 600,000 distinct CDR3 sequences in the sample, around 46% were seen once.

The J gene is TRBJ1-5, the V gene TRBV2; possibly TRBD1 for D (5 bases). The origin of this receptor is an adult woman with Graves' disease, either hyperthyroidism or ophthalmopathy (not recorded which). The sequencing sample was made of peripheral blood or thyroid tissue (not recorded which). The CDR3 sequence is CASSEADIGAPQHF. CDR3 sequence (DNA): TGTGCCAGCAGTGAAGCCGACATCGGGGCGCCCCAGCATTTT.